These 8 T cell receptor beta chains share one sample of origin, sequenced in a study of early T cells in non-severe SARS-CoV-2 infection. TCRdb called the 5' RACE reads again in MiXCR, with one record for every CDR3 protein. The data show 60,000 to 65,000 distinct CDR3 sequences, approximately 12% seen once. The sequenced sample was whole blood. The source of these receptors is an adult who was a healthcare worker with PCR-confirmed SARS-CoV-2 infection or an uninfected control (not recorded which).

Comment on this clonotype: A much larger clone sits a single nucleotide away, making a read error possible. V and J are TRBV9 and TRBJ2-7; unclear D gene. In germline, CDR1 is SGDLS, CDR2 YYNGEE. This CDR3 spans 14 amino acids. For the CDR3, the DNA is TGTGCCAGCAGCCCCGATCAAATCTCCTGCGAGCAGTACTTC. It translates to CASSPDQISCEQYF.

The J gene is TRBJ2-7, the V gene TRBV12-3 or TRBV12-4; D is ambiguous. There are 14 residues in the CDR3. V lost 0 bases to trimming and J lost 7 bases, with 13 bases between them. The CDR3 loop is CASSLAWAKGEQYF. CDR3 in DNA: TGTGCCAGCAGTTTAGCTTGGGCGAAAGGTGAGCAGTACTTC.

Comments on this clonotype: A much larger clone differs from this one at a single base, so this may be a read error. The V gene is TRBV20-1, the J gene TRBJ1-3, with D possibly matching TRBD1 (6 bases). This CDR3 spans 13 amino acids. The germline CDR1 and CDR2 sequences are DFQATT and SNEGSKA (reference sequence). CDR3 amino acids: CGGQLVSGNSIYF. The CDR3 coding sequence is TGCGGTGGACAGTTAGTCTCTGGAAACTCCATATATTTT.

This clonotype was picked up a small number of times. The V and J genes are TRBV28 and TRBJ1-5; no clear D. Germline V gives CDR1 MDHEN, CDR2 SYDVKM. The germline V and J ends were trimmed by 7 bases and 7 bases, with 17 bases remaining between them. This CDR3 is built from 14 residues. CDR3 sequence: CASTREGETQPQHF. The CDR3 bases are TGTGCCAGCACCCGAGAGGGAGAGACCCAGCCCCAGCATTTT. Full variable domain (outside the CDR3, taken from reference TRBV28 and TRBJ1-5): DVKVTQSSRYLVKRTGEKVFLECVQDMDHENMFWYRQDPGLGLRLIYFSYDVKMKEKGDIPEGYSVSREKKERFSLILESASTNQTSMYLCASTREGETQPQHFGDGTRLSIL.

This clonotype turned up a few times. This chain uses TRBV6-1 with TRBJ1-2, with D possibly matching TRBD1 (5 bases). Germline-derived CDR1 and CDR2 are MNHNS and SASEGT. Between the trimmed V and J ends, which lost 8 bases and 2 bases, there was a span of 21 bases. The CDR3 has 16 amino acids. The CDR3 DNA follows: TGTGCCAGCGGCTTTGGTTTTTCGGGGGTCAACTATGGCTACACCTTC. It yields the protein CASGFGFSGVNYGYTF.

This clonotype has just a few counts. The chain has TRBV20-1 and TRBJ2-3; D may correspond to TRBD1 or TRBD2 (5 bases each). The CDR3 contains 14 residues. Germline CDR1 is DFQATT and CDR2 is SNEGSKA (reference sequence). The V end was cut by 8 bases, the J end by 4 bases, with 19 bases between. The CDR3 DNA reads TGCAGTACGGGACGGTCAACGGGGCCAGATACGCAGTATTTT. Translated: CSTGRSTGPDTQYF.

The sample holds a few counts of this clonotype. The rearrangement links TRBV12-3 or TRBV12-4 to TRBJ2-6; tentative D call: TRBD1 (6 bases). This CDR3 is built from 17 residues. The ends were cut back, 4 bases at V and 0 bases at J, with 13 bases in the middle. CDR3 DNA: TGTGCCAGCAGTTATGGGACAACCCCCTCTGGGGCCAACGTCCTGACTTTC. It encodes CASSYGTTPSGANVLTF.

In this sample, this clonotype turned up a few times. V is TRBV10-3 and J is TRBJ1-5, with 9 positions matching TRBD1. V was clipped by 3 bases and J by 1 base; unmatched bases: 4. Germline V CDR1 and CDR2: ENHRY, SYGVKD. The CDR3 extends over 16 amino acids. The CDR3 is CAISEDRGISNQPQHF. CDR3 in DNA: TGTGCCATCAGTGAAGACAGGGGGATAAGCAATCAGCCCCAGCATTTT.